This TCR beta chain was retrieved from a study of blood T cell repertoires in COVID-19. Across the whole study: PBMCs, B-cell-depleted T cells, or T cells were the source of the cDNA or gDNA that made up the material.

TCRdb's copy holds only in-frame clones and misses some; the assay was immunoSEQ multiplex PCR. The table shows more than 200,000 clones, with around 84% occurring only once. The material sequenced was peripheral blood. This clonotype was obtained from a man between 60 and 75 years old with acute or convalescent COVID-19.

Here the CDR3 DNA reads TGTGCCAGCAGTCCCGATATAGCGGGAGCGAGTTACGAGCAGTACTTC. Translation gives CASSPDIAGASYEQYF. The chain employs TRBV27 and TRBJ2-7; 9 bases map to TRBD2. V dropped 5 bases and J dropped 4; count of bases not matched to a gene: 12. Germline V lookup: CDR1 MNHEY, CDR2 SMNVEV (reference sequence). The CDR3 is 16 amino acids.